This entry lists 29 T cell receptor beta chains sequenced from one sample in a study of neurological immune-mediated disorders. One entry per CDR3 protein, called by TCRdb with MiXCR from the 5' RACE reads. The sample holds about 30,000 distinct CDR3 sequences; roughly 15% are singletons and the top ten take roughly a quarter. Sequences were obtained from PBMCs. These receptors were collected from a man between 65 and 85 years old in good health.

This clonotype was seen at least ten times. This rearrangement joins TRBV10-3 to TRBJ2-5, with 13 bases lining up with TRBD2. Per germline, CDR1 ENHRY and CDR2 SYGVKD. After removal of 6 bases from V and 0 bases from J, the junction contained 4 bases not matched to a gene. The CDR3 sequence is 16 residues long. CDR3 nucleotides: TGTGCCATCAGGACCGGGACTAGCGGGGACCAAGAGACCCAGTACTTC. The encoded protein is CAIRTGTSGDQETQYF.

This clonotype was seen at least ten times. V usage is TRBV12-3 or TRBV12-4 and J usage is TRBJ2-7, with 9 bases matching TRBD1. The CDR3 covers 14 residues. V trimming: 3 bases; J trimming: 3 bases; junction bases outside the gene matches: 3. CDR3 protein: CASSLGQGLYEQYF. As DNA, the CDR3 is TGTGCCAGCAGTTTGGGACAGGGACTCTACGAGCAGTACTTC.

CDR3 DNA sequence: TGCGCCAGCAGCTCAGGCCGAGCCTACGAGCAGTACTTC. Translated, it gives CASSSGRAYEQYF. The chain links TRBV5-1 to TRBJ2-7; D unclear. The germline V and J ends were trimmed by 3 bases and 2 bases, with 9 bases remaining between them. CDR1 is SGHRS, CDR2 YFSETQ, per germline. This CDR3 spans 13 amino acids.

This clonotype was counted between two and nine times. The V and J genes are TRBV24-1 and TRBJ2-3; D gene unclear. V lost 6 bases and J lost 3, with 12 bases in between. The CDR3 runs to 14 residues. Germline CDR1 KGHDR, CDR2 SFDVKD. CDR3 in amino acids: CATSNGSLTDTQYF. As DNA, the CDR3 is TGTGCCACCAGTAACGGGTCCTTAACAGATACGCAGTATTTT.

This clonotype appeared many times. V is TRBV5-6 and J is TRBJ2-5; weak D call: TRBD2 (7 bases). This CDR3 region has 16 residues. Looked up from germline, CDR1 is SGHDT and CDR2 is YYEEEE. Deletions cut 4 bases from V and 5 bases from J, with 21 bases between. The CDR3 reads CASSRLGGAAGETQYF. The DNA of the CDR3 is TGTGCCAGCAGCCGGTTGGGGGGGGCCGCCGGGGAGACCCAGTACTTC. The full variable domain, with the rest looked up from reference TRBV5-6 and TRBJ2-5, is DAGVTQSPTHLIKTRGQQVTLRCSPKSGHDTVSWYQQALGQGPQFIFQYYEEEERQRGNFPDRFSGHQFPNYSSELNVNALLLGDSALYLCASSRLGGAAGETQYFGPGTRLLVL.

This clonotype counts as medium-sized. This chain connects TRBV4-3 to TRBJ1-5; D gene uncertain. The CDR3 totals 15 residues. CDR1 and CDR2 from the germline V gene are LGHNA and YSLEER. The ends were cut back, 0 bases at V and 3 bases at J, with 9 bases in the middle. The CDR3 loop is CASSQDGDNNQPQHF. As DNA, the CDR3 is TGCGCCAGCAGCCAAGATGGTGACAACAATCAGCCCCAGCATTTT.

The chain combines TRBV18 with TRBJ1-1, with 9 bases that match TRBD1. The trim removed 10 bases at V and 0 bases at J, leaving 12 bases unmatched. The CDR3 totals 16 residues. Germline V gene data show CDR1 as KGHSH and CDR2 as LQKENI. CDR3 region: CAISPARDRVNTEAFF. CDR3 sequence (DNA): TGTGCCATCTCCCCTGCGCGGGACAGGGTGAACACTGAAGCTTTCTTT.

To note about this clonotype: At one boundary the junction diverges from the germline segment, which might be a read error. CDR3 region: CASSQELPWGTEAFF. The CDR3 DNA is TGTGCCAGCAGTCAAGAGTTACCCTGGGGCACTGAAGCTTTCTTT. V and J are TRBV4-2 and TRBJ1-1; unclear D gene. The CDR3 contains 15 residues. Per germline, CDR1 LGHNA and CDR2 YNFKEQ.

At least ten counts were recorded for this clonotype. The chain carries TRBV6-6 and TRBJ1-2; tentatively, D is TRBD1 (5 bases). From germline, CDR1 is MNHNY and CDR2 SVGAGI (reference sequence). V was clipped by 0 bases and J by 6 bases, with 14 bases between them. CDR3 length: 15 residues. The CDR3 loop is CASSYSSPDRNGYTF. The DNA of the CDR3 is TGTGCCAGCAGTTACTCGAGCCCTGACAGAAATGGCTACACCTTC.

This clonotype was seen repeatedly, ten times or more. The CDR3 DNA reads as TGTGCCATCAGTTTCGAGGGAGATACGCAGTATTTT. Amino acids: CAISFEGDTQYF. This sequence joins TRBV10-3 and TRBJ2-3; D might be TRBD2 (5 bases). Germline CDR1 ENHRY, CDR2 SYGVKD. The CDR3 consists of 12 residues. V was pared by 5 bases and J by 5 bases, with 8 bases between.

This clonotype showed up many times. The chain employs TRBV6-5 and TRBJ2-5; D remains ambiguous. The germline V gene has CDR1 MNHEY and CDR2 SVGAGI. V was cut by 6 bases and J by 5 bases, with 7 bases left in between. The CDR3 extends over 11 amino acids. The CDR3 DNA reads as TGTGCCAGCAGGACATGGGAGACCCAGTACTTC. Protein sequence: CASRTWETQYF.

Ten or more counts support this clonotype. This chain uses TRBV12-3 or TRBV12-4 with TRBJ1-1; D remains ambiguous. The CDR3 totals 14 residues. The ends were cut back, 3 bases at V and 0 bases at J, with 8 bases in the middle. Here the CDR3 DNA reads TGTGCCAGCAGTTTGCAGGTGCTGAACACTGAAGCTTTCTTT. Translated: CASSLQVLNTEAFF.

The table lists this clonotype with many counts. The J gene is TRBJ1-1, the V gene TRBV7-6; D remains ambiguous. The CDR3 consists of 13 residues. Germline CDR1 SGHVS, CDR2 FNYEAQ. V dropped 1 base and J dropped 1 base, with 4 bases sitting between them. CDR3 nucleotides: TGTGCCAGCAGCTTAGAAGAGAACACTGAAGCTTTCTTT. It encodes CASSLEENTEAFF.

Ten or more counts support this clonotype. The V gene is TRBV12-3 or TRBV12-4, the J gene TRBJ1-5, with TRBD1 matching over 7 bases. The V segment lost 3 bases and the J segment 6 bases; nucleotides outside the gene matches: 5. This CDR3 contains 14 residues. The CDR3 region is CASSFSGGGQPQHF. Written as DNA, the CDR3 is TGTGCCAGCAGTTTTTCAGGGGGTGGTCAGCCCCAGCATTTT.

This clonotype was seen ten or more times. The genes are TRBV12-3 or TRBV12-4 and TRBJ1-5; possibly TRBD1 for D (5 bases). Trimming stripped 4 bases from V and 9 bases from J, with 13 bases between. The CDR3 consists of 13 residues. The CDR3 sequence is CASSWGLMRPQHF. The CDR3, as DNA: TGTGCCAGCAGTTGGGGCTTAATGCGGCCCCAGCATTTT.

This clonotype has a handful of counts. The rearrangement joins TRBV18 to TRBJ2-3, with a weak D call TRBD2 (5 bases). The CDR3 sequence is 14 residues long. The V and J ends lost 8 bases and 4 bases respectively, with 16 bases between them. Germline assignment: CDR1 KGHSH and CDR2 LQKENI. The CDR3 DNA is TGTGCCAGCGCCGGAGGTGTCACGCCAGATACGCAGTATTTT. This translates into CASAGGVTPDTQYF.

This clonotype showed up many times. The rearrangement joins TRBV6-1 to TRBJ2-2, with 14 nucleotides matching TRBD2. V lost 3 bases, J lost 0 bases, and 6 bases stayed unmatched. The CDR3 has 19 amino acids. The germline gives CDR1 MNHNS, CDR2 SASEGT. The CDR3 sequence: CASSEGRLAGGSNTGELFF. For the CDR3, the DNA is TGTGCCAGCAGTGAGGGGAGACTAGCGGGAGGGTCGAACACCGGGGAGCTGTTTTTT.

Many counts were recorded for this clonotype. The chain carries TRBV7-8 and TRBJ2-7; perhaps D is TRBD1 or TRBD2 (5 bases each). V lost 1 base to trimming and J lost 2 bases, with 12 bases between them. The CDR3 contains 15 residues. CDR1 and CDR2 (germline): SGHVS, FQNEAQ. In DNA, the CDR3 is TGTGCCAGCAGCTTAGAGAGGGGATCCACCTACGAGCAGTACTTC. This gives the protein CASSLERGSTYEQYF.

The chain recombines TRBV5-1 with TRBJ2-1, with TRBD2 as a possible D gene (5 bases). The V gene's germline CDR1 is SGHRS and CDR2 YFSETQ. The length of the CDR3 is 14 residues. With 1 base removed from V and 12 bases from J, the gap between germline ends came to 17 bases. The CDR3 here is CASSLTGEHDTQFF. The CDR3 DNA is TGCGCCAGCAGCTTGACCGGGGAACATGATACGCAGTTCTTC.

V and J are TRBV7-2 and TRBJ2-3; perhaps TRBD2 as D (6 bases). V was shortened by 3 bases and J by 1 base, with 11 bases between the two germline ends. CDR1 and CDR2 from the germline V gene are SGHTA and FQGNSA. The length of the CDR3 is 15 residues. CDR3 sequence: CASSLRGSGTDTQYF. The CDR3, as DNA: TGTGCCAGCAGCTTGCGGGGATCGGGCACAGATACGCAGTATTTT.

This clonotype was counted many times. The chain links TRBV24-1 to TRBJ2-5; 9 bases align to TRBD2. Germline lookup yields CDR1 KGHDR and CDR2 SFDVKD. The J segment lost 1 base and the V segment lost 4 bases, leaving 9 bases of the junction unmatched. The CDR3 contains 17 residues. The CDR3 protein is CATSDPLAGKAQETQYF. The CDR3 nucleotides read TGTGCCACCAGTGACCCTCTAGCGGGGAAGGCCCAAGAGACCCAGTACTTC.

This clonotype was found many times. This chain joins TRBV7-2 and TRBJ1-5; a possible D gene is TRBD1 (5 bases). The V end lost 2 bases, the J end lost 0 bases, and 8 bases lay between the germline ends. Germline V gene sequence: CDR1 SGHTA, CDR2 FQGNSA. The CDR3 sequence is 15 residues long. The CDR3 region has the DNA TGTGCCAGCAGCTTACAGGGTAATAGCAATCAGCCCCAGCATTTT. As protein: CASSLQGNSNQPQHF.

The table lists this clonotype with many counts. The chain joins TRBV29-1 to TRBJ2-1, with 15 bases aligning to TRBD2. The CDR3 totals 17 residues. Trimming cost V 0 bases and J 8 bases; bases outside gene matches: 8. Germline assignment: CDR1 SQVTM and CDR2 ANQGSEA. The CDR3 coding sequence is TGCAGCGTTGAAGATCGTCGGACTAGCGGGGGGGCCGATGAGCAGTTCTTC. Translated, it gives CSVEDRRTSGGADEQFF.

This clonotype was detected many times. The chain combines TRBV5-1 with TRBJ1-1; D may be TRBD1 (5 bases). The V and J ends lost 0 bases and 0 bases respectively, with 15 bases between them. This CDR3 has 17 amino acids. CDR1 and CDR2 (germline): SGHRS, YFSETQ. The CDR3, as DNA: TGCGCCAGCAGCTTGGAACTGGGGCAGGTCATGAACACTGAAGCTTTCTTT. This encodes CASSLELGQVMNTEAFF.

This clonotype was counted at least ten times. The chain joins TRBV7-3 to TRBJ2-2, with 7 bases lining up with TRBD1. In germline, CDR1 is SGHTA, CDR2 FQGTGA. The CDR3 loop spans 15 amino acids. V dropped 4 bases and J dropped 1; count of bases not matched to a gene: 3. The CDR3 loop is CASSSRDRNTGELFF. DNA for the CDR3: TGTGCCAGCAGCTCCCGGGACAGGAACACCGGGGAGCTGTTTTTT. The whole variable domain, remainder taken from reference TRBV7-3 and TRBJ2-2, is GAGVSQTPSNKVTEKGKYVELRCDPISGHTALYWYRQSLGQGPEFLIYFQGTGAADDSGLPNDRFFAVRPEGSVSTLKIQRTERGDSAVYLCASSSRDRNTGELFFGEGSRLTVL.

This clonotype was seen repeatedly, ten times or more. This CDR3 is CASSLAGTGGTDTQYF. In DNA form, the CDR3 reads TGTGCCAGCAGCTTAGCCGGGACAGGAGGTACAGATACGCAGTATTTT. The V and J genes are TRBV7-2 and TRBJ2-3; 8 bases are a match to TRBD1. Germline V gene lookup returns CDR1 SGHTA and CDR2 FQGNSA. Unmatched junction bases numbered 5, after V lost 0 bases and J lost 3 bases. CDR3 length equals 16 residues.

This clonotype has a count of ten or more. This sequence joins TRBV20-1 and TRBJ2-3, with 8 nucleotides matching TRBD2. In germline, CDR1 is DFQATT, CDR2 SNEGSKA (reference sequence). The V gene end was trimmed by 0 bases and the J gene end by 6 bases; junction bases not matched to a gene: 8. This CDR3 has 15 residues. The CDR3 protein is CSARDGVAGHDTQYF. CDR3 in DNA: TGCAGTGCTAGAGATGGGGTAGCGGGGCACGATACGCAGTATTTT.

The CDR3 spells CASSEALTEPSTDTQYF. The CDR3 nucleotides are TGTGCCAGCAGTGAAGCGCTTACCGAACCCAGCACAGATACGCAGTATTTT. This chain uses TRBV2 with TRBJ2-3, with unresolved D. V gave up 0 bases and J gave up 0 bases, with 13 bases separating them. Germline V gene data show CDR1 as SNHLY and CDR2 as FYNNEI. This CDR3 comprises 17 residues.

This clonotype was seen many times. The chain links TRBV2 to TRBJ2-1, with 8 bases matching TRBD2. The CDR3 spans 13 residues. CDR1 and CDR2 from the germline V gene are SNHLY and FYNNEI. Trimming cost V 6 bases and J 16 bases; bases outside gene matches: 14. The CDR3 coding sequence is TGTGCCAGCAGATTACCGACTAGCGCCCCCGCATTCTTC. Its translation is CASRLPTSAPAFF. The full variable domain, rest sourced from reference TRBV2 and TRBJ2-1, is EPEVTQTPSHQVTQMGQEVILRCVPISNHLYFYWYRQILGQKVEFLVSFYNNEISEKSEIFDDQFSVERPDGSNFTLKIRSTKLEDSAMYFCASRLPTSAPAFFGPGTRLTVL.